Listed here are 8 T cell receptor beta chains from one sample, sequenced in a study of shared clonotypes between healthy human individuals. Produced via immunoSEQ multiplex PCR; TCRdb's table is partial and in-frame only. Among 2 million to 2.5 million clones listed, more than 85% were seen once. Sequenced sample: naive CD4+ T cells from PBMCs. Subset of the sample: CD45RA+ positively selected. These receptors all come from a man aged 18 to 29 in good health. Some clones in this sample may be carry-over from other donors' samples.

The chain links TRBV18 to TRBJ2-1, with 9 bases identical to TRBD1. The ends lost 2 bases at V and 5 bases at J; junction bases unmatched: 4. Germline assignment: CDR1 KGHSH and CDR2 LQKENI. This CDR3 spans 15 amino acids. CDR3 DNA sequence: TGTGCCAGCTCACCAAGGACAGGGGTGGACAATGAGCAGTTCTTC. It codes for CASSPRTGVDNEQFF.

The rearrangement links TRBV28 to TRBJ2-3; D may be TRBD1 (5 bases). V was cut by 3 bases and J by 2 bases, with 15 bases left in between. Germline lookup yields CDR1 MDHEN and CDR2 SYDVKM. The CDR3 totals 16 residues. CDR3 coding DNA: TGTGCCAGCAGTTTTAGGGCTAGGGGCCTCACAGATACGCAGTATTTT. The encoded protein is CASSFRARGLTDTQYF.

The chain uses TRBV7-9 and TRBJ1-1; D perhaps matches TRBD1 (5 bases). V dropped 1 base and J dropped 10 bases, with 7 bases sitting between them. CDR1 is SEHNR and CDR2 is FQNEAQ in the germline V gene (reference sequence). The length of the CDR3 is 11 residues. The CDR3 sequence is CASSLGRVAFF. The CDR3 DNA sequence: TGTGCCAGCAGCTTAGGCAGGGTAGCTTTCTTT.

The chain carries TRBV30 and TRBJ1-1; 7 bases are shared with TRBD1. Germline V gene lookup returns CDR1 GTSNPN and CDR2 SVGIG (reference sequence). J gave up 1 base and V 1 base, and 12 bases lay outside the gene matches. The CDR3 has 17 residues. The CDR3: CAWSALFRGGTNTEAFF. CDR3 nucleotides: TGTGCCTGGAGTGCTTTGTTCAGGGGGGGAACGAACACTGAAGCTTTCTTT.

The DNA for the CDR3 is TGCGCCAGCAGCCAAGTGGGGGAGAAAGGTCGAAAACTGTTTTTT. This translates into CASSQVGEKGRKLFF. The chain combines TRBV4-1 with TRBJ1-4; tentatively, D is TRBD1 (5 bases). Looked up from germline, CDR1 is MGHRA and CDR2 is YSYEKL. The germline V and J ends were trimmed by 1 base and 10 bases, with 16 bases remaining between them. CDR3 length: 15 residues.

The chain links TRBV7-2 to TRBJ1-5; D ambiguous. This CDR3 region has 14 residues. V lost 2 bases and J lost 0, with 5 bases in between. Germline V gene data show CDR1 as SGHTA and CDR2 as FQGNSA. The CDR3 loop reads CASSLTNSNQPQHF. DNA for the CDR3: TGTGCCAGCAGCTTAACTAATAGCAATCAGCCCCAGCATTTT.

This chain links TRBV9 with TRBJ2-1; 8 bases match TRBD2. Per the germline V gene, CDR1 is SGDLS and CDR2 is YYNGEE. The CDR3 is made up of 16 amino acids. With 4 bases clipped from V and 2 bases from J, the junction kept 8 bases outside the gene matches. The CDR3, as DNA: TGTGCCAGCAGCCCCCATAGCGGGACTGCCTACAATGAGCAGTTCTTC. Residues: CASSPHSGTAYNEQFF.

J is TRBJ2-5 and V is TRBV21-1; the listed D gene, TRBD1, was not tested against the DNA. TRBV21-1 is designated a pseudogene. CDR3 size: 17 residues. The CDR3 sequence: CASSDDRGQAVEETQYF. The CDR3 nucleotides are TGTGCCAGCAGCGACGACAGGGGCCAAGCGGTGGAGGAGACCCAGTACTTC.